This T cell receptor beta chain was sequenced during a study of cytomegalovirus exposure and HLA in healthy donors. The PCR had 60 Vbeta and 13 Jbeta primers. Sequencing used immunoSEQ multiplex PCR; TCRdb keeps in-frame clones, though not all of them. The repertoire holds roughly 170,000 clones, with roughly 80% as singletons. Overall study findings and caveats: The authors later linked a missense DCLRE1C variant to TCR beta V- and J-gene trimming. Associated with cytomegalovirus, according to the listing, were 150 to 200 TCR beta chains. Exclusion as indistinguishable affected some V segments, including TRBV6-2 and TRBV6-3. Many donors shared some public TCRs, even though most TCR sequences were rare.

As concerns this clone: What it binds is unknown.

There are 13 residues in the CDR3. The V and J ends lost 5 bases and 5 bases, in that order; junction bases with no gene match: 3. CDR1 and CDR2 (germline): SNHLY, FYNNEI. This sequence was found in a woman younger than 30 in good health and CMV-seronegative. The sample comprised PBMCs. The rearrangement links TRBV2 to TRBJ2-1; 7 positions match TRBD1. CDR3 bases: TGTGCCAGCAGTCGGGACAGTAACAATGAGCAGTTCTTC. Amino acids: CASSRDSNNEQFF.